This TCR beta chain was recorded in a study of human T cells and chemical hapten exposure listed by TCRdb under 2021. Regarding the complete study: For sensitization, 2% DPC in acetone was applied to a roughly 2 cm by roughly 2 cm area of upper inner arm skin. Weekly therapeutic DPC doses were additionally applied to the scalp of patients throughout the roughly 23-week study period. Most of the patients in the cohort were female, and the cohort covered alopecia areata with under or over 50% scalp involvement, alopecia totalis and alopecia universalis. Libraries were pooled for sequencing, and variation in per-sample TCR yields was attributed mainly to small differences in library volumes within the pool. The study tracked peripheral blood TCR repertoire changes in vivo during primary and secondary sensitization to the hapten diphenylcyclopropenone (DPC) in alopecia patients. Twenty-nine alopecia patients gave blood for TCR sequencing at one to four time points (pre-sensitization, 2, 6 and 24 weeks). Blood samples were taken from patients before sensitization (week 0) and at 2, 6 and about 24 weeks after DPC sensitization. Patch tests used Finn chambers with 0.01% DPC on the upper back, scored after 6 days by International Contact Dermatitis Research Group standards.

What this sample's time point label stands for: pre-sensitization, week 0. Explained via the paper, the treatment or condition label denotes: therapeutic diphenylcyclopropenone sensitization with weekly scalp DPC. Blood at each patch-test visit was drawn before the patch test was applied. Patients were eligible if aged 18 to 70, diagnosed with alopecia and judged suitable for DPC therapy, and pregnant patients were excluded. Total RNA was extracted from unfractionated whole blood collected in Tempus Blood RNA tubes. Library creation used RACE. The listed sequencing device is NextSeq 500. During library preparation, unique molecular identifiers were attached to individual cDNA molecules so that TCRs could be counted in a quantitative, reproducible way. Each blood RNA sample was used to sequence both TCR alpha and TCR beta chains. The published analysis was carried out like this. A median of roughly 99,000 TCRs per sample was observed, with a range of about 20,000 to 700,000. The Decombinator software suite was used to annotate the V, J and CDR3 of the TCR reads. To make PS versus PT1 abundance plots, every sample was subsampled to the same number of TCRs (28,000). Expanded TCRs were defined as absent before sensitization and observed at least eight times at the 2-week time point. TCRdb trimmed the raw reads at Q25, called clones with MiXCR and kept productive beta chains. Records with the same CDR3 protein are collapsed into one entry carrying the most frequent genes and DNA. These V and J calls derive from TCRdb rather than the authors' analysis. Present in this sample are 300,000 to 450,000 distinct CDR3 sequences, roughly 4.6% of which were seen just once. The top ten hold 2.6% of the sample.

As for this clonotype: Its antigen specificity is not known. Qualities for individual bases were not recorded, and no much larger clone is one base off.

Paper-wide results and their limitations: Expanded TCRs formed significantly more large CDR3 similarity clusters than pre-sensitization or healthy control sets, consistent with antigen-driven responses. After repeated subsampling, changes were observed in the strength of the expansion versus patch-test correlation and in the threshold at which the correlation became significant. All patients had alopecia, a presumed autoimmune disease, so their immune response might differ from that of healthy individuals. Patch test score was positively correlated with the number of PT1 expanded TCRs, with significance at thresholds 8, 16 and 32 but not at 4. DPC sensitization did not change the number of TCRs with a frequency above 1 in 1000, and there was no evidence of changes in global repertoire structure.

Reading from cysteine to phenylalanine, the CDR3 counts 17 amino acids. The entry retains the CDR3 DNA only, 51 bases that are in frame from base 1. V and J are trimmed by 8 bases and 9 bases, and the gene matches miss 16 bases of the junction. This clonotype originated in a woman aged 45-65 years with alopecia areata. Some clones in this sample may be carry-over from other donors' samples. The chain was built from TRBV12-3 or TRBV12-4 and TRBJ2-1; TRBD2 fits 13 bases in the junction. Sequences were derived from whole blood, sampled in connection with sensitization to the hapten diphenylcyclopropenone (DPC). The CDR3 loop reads CASLSRGLAGIVGEQFF. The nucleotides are TGTGCCAGCCTTTCCCGGGGACTAGCGGGAATCGTGGGTGAGCAGTTCTTC.